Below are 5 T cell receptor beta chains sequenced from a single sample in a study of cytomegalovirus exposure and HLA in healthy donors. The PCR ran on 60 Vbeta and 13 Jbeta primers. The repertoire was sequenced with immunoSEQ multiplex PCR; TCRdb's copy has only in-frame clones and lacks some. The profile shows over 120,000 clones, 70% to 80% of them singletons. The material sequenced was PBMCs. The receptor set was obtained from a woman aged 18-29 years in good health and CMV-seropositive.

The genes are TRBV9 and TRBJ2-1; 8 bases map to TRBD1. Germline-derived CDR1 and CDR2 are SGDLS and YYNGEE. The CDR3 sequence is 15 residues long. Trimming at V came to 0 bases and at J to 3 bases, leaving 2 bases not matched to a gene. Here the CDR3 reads CASSVGTGSYNEQFF. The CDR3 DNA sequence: TGTGCCAGCAGCGTAGGGACAGGGAGCTACAATGAGCAGTTCTTC.

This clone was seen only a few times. CDR3 nucleotide sequence: TGTGCCAGCAGTTACGGGCAGATTAACACCGGGGAGCTGTTTTTT. This gives the protein CASSYGQINTGELFF. The chain employs TRBV6-6 and TRBJ2-2; D gene uncertain. Trimming stripped 2 bases from V and 2 bases from J, with 9 bases between. The CDR3 sequence is 15 residues long. In germline, CDR1 is MNHNY, CDR2 SVGAGI (reference sequence).

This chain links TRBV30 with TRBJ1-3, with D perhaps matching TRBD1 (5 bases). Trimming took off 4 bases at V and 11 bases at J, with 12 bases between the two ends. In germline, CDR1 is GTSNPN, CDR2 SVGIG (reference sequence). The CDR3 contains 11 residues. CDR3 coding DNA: TGTGCCTGGACAACGGGCAGGGCCATATATTTT. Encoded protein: CAWTTGRAIYF.

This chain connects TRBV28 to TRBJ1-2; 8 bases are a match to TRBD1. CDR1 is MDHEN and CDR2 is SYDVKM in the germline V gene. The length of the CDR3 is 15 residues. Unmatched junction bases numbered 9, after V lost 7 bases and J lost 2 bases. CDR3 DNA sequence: TGTGCCAGCACCTACCTAGGGACAGGAAACTATGGCTACACCTTC. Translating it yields CASTYLGTGNYGYTF.

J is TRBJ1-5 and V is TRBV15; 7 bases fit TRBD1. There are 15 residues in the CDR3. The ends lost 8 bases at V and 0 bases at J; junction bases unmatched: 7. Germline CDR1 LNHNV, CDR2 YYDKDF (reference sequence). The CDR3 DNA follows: TGTGCCACCTGGGACAGCGTTTATAGCAATCAGCCCCAGCATTTT. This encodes CATWDSVYSNQPQHF.